A single sample gave rise to the 20 T cell receptor beta chains below, sequenced in a study of Graves' ophthalmopathy and Graves' hyperthyroidism. Amplified TCR beta CDR3 regions were obtained using RNA transcripts as template. RT-PCR with HTBI primers came first, then second-round multiplex PCR. A single record per CDR3 protein comes from TCRdb applying MiXCR to the multiplex PCR reads. Of roughly 400,000 distinct CDR3 sequences in the sample, 15% to 19% were seen once. The sample was peripheral blood. The receptor set was obtained from a woman aged 18-30 years with stable Graves' hyperthyroidism.

This clonotype was counted a few times. The chain links TRBV5-1 to TRBJ2-1; a weak D match, TRBD1 (6 bases). The V gene lost 4 bases and the J gene lost 7 bases, with 15 bases spanning the gap. Germline V gene sequence: CDR1 SGHRS, CDR2 YFSETQ. This CDR3 contains 14 residues. This CDR3 is CASSGTGQGNEQFF. CDR3 nucleotide sequence: TGCGCCAGCAGCGGAACGGGACAAGGAAATGAGCAGTTCTTC.

This clonotype has a count of ten or more. The chain recombines TRBV7-2 with TRBJ2-7, with TRBD2 as a possible D gene (5 bases). V was cut by 3 bases and J by 0 bases, with 9 bases left in between. From germline, CDR1 is SGHTA and CDR2 FQGNSA. The CDR3 extends over 14 amino acids. In DNA form, the CDR3 reads TGTGCCAGCAGCTTCCGACTAAGCTCCTACGAGCAGTACTTC. As protein: CASSFRLSSYEQYF.

In its sample, this clonotype was seen many times. The V and J genes are TRBV6-1 and TRBJ2-2, with unresolved D. This CDR3 comprises 13 residues. V lost 1 base to trimming and J lost 3 bases, with 3 bases between them. Germline V gene sequence: CDR1 MNHNS, CDR2 SASEGT. The CDR3 is CASSEGDTGELFF. For the CDR3, the DNA is TGTGCCAGCAGTGAAGGGGACACCGGGGAGCTGTTTTTT.

V usage is TRBV6-1 and J usage is TRBJ1-2; D gene ambiguous. Trimming stripped 3 bases from V and 5 bases from J, with 7 bases between. The germline CDR1 and CDR2 sequences are MNHNS and SASEGT. CDR3 size: 12 residues. As DNA, the CDR3 is TGTGCCAGCAGTGATGGGGTTTATGGCTACACCTTC. Translated: CASSDGVYGYTF.

This chain joins TRBV3-1 and TRBJ2-5, with TRBD2 matching 7 bases. The CDR3 covers 16 residues. With V trimmed by 3 bases and J by 0 bases, 7 bases remained unmatched. Germline V gene data show CDR1 as LGHDT and CDR2 as YNNKEL (reference sequence). The CDR3 loop is CASSQTTSIYQETQYF. The CDR3 DNA follows: TGTGCCAGCAGCCAGACGACTAGCATATACCAAGAGACCCAGTACTTC.

A note on this clonotype: A much larger clone is a single base away; this may be a read error. The final CDR3 position lacks the conserved phenylalanine or tryptophan, pointing to a likely read error. The chain couples TRBV7-3 to TRBJ1-1, with a possible D match to TRBD1 (5 bases). The CDR3 extends over 13 amino acids. Germline V gene data show CDR1 as SGHTA and CDR2 as FQGTGA. V lost 5 bases, J lost 7 bases, and 14 bases lay in between. CDR3 nucleotide sequence: TGTGCCAGCAGCCTCGCCGGGGGAGTTGAAGCTTTCGTT. Translated, it gives CASSLAGGVEAFV.

This clonotype was seen ten or more times. The chain joins TRBV19 to TRBJ1-1; 7 nucleotides match TRBD1. CDR1 is LNHDA, CDR2 SQIVND, per germline (reference sequence). V was clipped by 3 bases and J by 5 bases; unmatched bases: 3. This CDR3 contains 13 residues. The CDR3, as DNA: TGTGCCAGTAGTATCCCAGGGGGGACTGAAGCTTTCTTT. Protein: CASSIPGGTEAFF.

This clonotype was seen many times. CDR3 DNA: TGTGCCAGCCGGCAAAGGGGGTGGAATTCACCCCTCCACTTT. This translates into CASRQRGWNSPLHF. V gene TRBV6-1 combines with J gene TRBJ1-6; D is perhaps TRBD1 (6 bases). The CDR3 spans 14 residues. V was pared by 8 bases and J by 7 bases, with 15 bases between. Germline CDR1 reads MNHNS; CDR2 reads SASEGT.

This clonotype has only a few counts. This chain links TRBV29-1 with TRBJ1-6; possible D gene TRBD1, 5 bases. CDR1 and CDR2 from the germline V gene are SQVTM and ANQGSEA. This CDR3 comprises 16 residues. V lost 8 bases, J lost 0 bases, and 17 bases lay in between. This chain's CDR3 is CSIHMGPSSYNSPLHF. DNA for the CDR3: TGCAGCATCCACATGGGACCCAGCTCCTATAATTCACCCCTCCACTTT.

This clonotype has ten or more counts. V and J are TRBV12-3 or TRBV12-4 and TRBJ1-1; D is possibly TRBD1 (5 bases). V was trimmed by 1 base and J by 4 bases, leaving 10 bases between them. The CDR3 totals 14 residues. The CDR3 nucleotides read TGTGCCAGCAGTTTAGTGGGGGAAACCACTGAAGCTTTCTTT. Translated, it gives CASSLVGETTEAFF.

This clonotype was counted ten times or more. CDR3: CATSRGGGADYGYTF. Here the CDR3 DNA reads TGTGCCACCAGCAGAGGAGGGGGCGCGGACTATGGCTACACCTTC. V and J are TRBV15 and TRBJ1-2; 7 bases are a match to TRBD1. CDR1 and CDR2 (germline): LNHNV, YYDKDF (reference sequence). Unmatched junction bases numbered 5, after V lost 1 base and J lost 3 bases. The CDR3 spans 15 residues.

This clonotype showed up many times. This chain uses TRBV11-2 with TRBJ2-7, with 9 bases aligning to TRBD1. Germline V CDR1 and CDR2: SGHAT, FQNNGV. The J segment lost 2 bases and the V segment lost 5 bases, leaving 10 bases of the junction unmatched. The CDR3 has 16 residues. The CDR3 bases are TGTGCCAGCAGCCCAACGAGGAGGACAGGGGCCTACGAGCAGTACTTC. Residues: CASSPTRRTGAYEQYF.

This clonotype turned up a few times. The chain employs TRBV13 and TRBJ2-4; D gene ambiguous. This CDR3 has 13 amino acids. Trimming left V 7 bases short and J 3 bases short, with 10 bases between. Per germline, CDR1 PRHDT and CDR2 FYEKMQ (reference sequence). The CDR3 reads CASNSWGKNIQYF. In DNA form, the CDR3 reads TGTGCCAGCAACAGCTGGGGCAAAAACATTCAGTACTTC.

This clonotype was found many times. The chain is built from TRBV28 and TRBJ2-7; 12 positions match TRBD1. CDR1 is MDHEN, CDR2 SYDVKM, per germline. This CDR3 contains 14 residues. The V segment lost 6 bases and the J segment 7 bases; nucleotides outside the gene matches: 7. The CDR3 bases are TGTGCCAGCAGGACGGGACAGGGGGCACGGGAGCAGTACTTC. Translating gives CASRTGQGAREQYF.

The chain recombines TRBV6-1 with TRBJ1-1, with TRBD1 as a possible D gene (5 bases). The V and J ends lost 11 bases and 5 bases respectively, with 21 bases between them. CDR1 and CDR2 from the germline V gene are MNHNS and SASEGT. The CDR3 consists of 14 residues. The CDR3 nucleotides read TGTGCCTCCCCCGGGGGGGGATGGGAGACTGAAGCTTTCTTT. It translates to CASPGGGWETEAFF.

This clonotype was seen ten or more times. The chain is built from TRBV12-3 or TRBV12-4 and TRBJ2-7, with TRBD1 matching 8 bases. The CDR3 has 13 amino acids. V gave up 5 bases and J gave up 2 bases; unmatched junction bases: 2. The CDR3 bases are TGTGCCAGCAGTCCGGACAGGGCCTACGAGCAGTACTTC. This translates into CASSPDRAYEQYF.

This clonotype was observed at least ten times. This chain joins TRBV5-1 and TRBJ2-7; TRBD1 might be the D (6 bases). The CDR3 consists of 15 residues. Germline V gene lookup returns CDR1 SGHRS and CDR2 YFSETQ. The V and J ends lost 4 bases and 3 bases respectively, with 17 bases between them. The CDR3 loop is CASSLGQPGNYEQYF. The CDR3 DNA reads as TGCGCCAGCAGCCTCGGACAGCCCGGGAACTACGAGCAGTACTTC.

This clonotype was seen many times. This chain connects TRBV6-5 to TRBJ2-6; no reliable D call. V shed 2 bases and J shed 2 bases, with 1 base lying between them. The CDR3 runs to 13 residues. The germline CDR1 and CDR2 sequences are MNHEY and SVGAGI. The CDR3 spells CASSYAGANVLTF. CDR3 coding DNA: TGTGCCAGCAGTTACGCTGGGGCCAACGTCCTGACTTTC.

This clonotype was seen many times. This sequence joins TRBV6-1 and TRBJ2-5, with D possibly being TRBD2 (5 bases). V shed 2 bases and J shed 2 bases, with 9 bases lying between them. The CDR3 sequence is 14 residues long. The germline V gene encodes CDR1 MNHNS and CDR2 SASEGT. CDR3 sequence: CASSEPQRQETQYF. CDR3 sequence (DNA): TGTGCCAGCAGTGAACCCCAGCGGCAAGAGACCCAGTACTTC.

This clonotype turned up a few times. The chain carries TRBV4-2 and TRBJ2-7; no reliable D call. V was shortened by 0 bases and J by 5 bases, with 5 bases between the two germline ends. This CDR3 spans 12 amino acids. Germline V gene lookup returns CDR1 LGHNA and CDR2 YNFKEQ. CDR3 in amino acids: CASSQDFHEQYF. CDR3 DNA: TGTGCCAGCAGCCAAGACTTCCACGAGCAGTACTTC.